A selection of T cell receptor beta chains follows, all from one sample in a study of patients and donors after allogeneic stem cell transplantation. TCRdb independently ran MiXCR on the RT-PCR reads; one entry per CDR3 protein. The data show about 150,000 distinct CDR3 sequences, 37% seen once. The specimen was blood, either unsorted or a sorted T cell fraction (not recorded which). These receptors were obtained from a human donor who was either an allogeneic HSCT recipient or a stem cell or donor lymphocyte infusion donor (not recorded which). It is not recorded whose cells these are; they may come from a transplant donor. CDR3s leave out the opening cysteine and the closing phenylalanine or tryptophan. Each record gives: CDR3 protein, clone size, V gene, CDR3 length, J gene. The size entry is marked missing in some rows and otherwise reads once, few, many or a size class.

ASTTIGSGANVLT NA TRBV19 13 TRBJ2-6
ASIRQGLATEAF few TRBV6-5 12 TRBJ1-1
SATKRLGSTDTQY NA TRBV20-1 13 TRBJ2-3
ASSRNRAANTGELF NA TRBV6-5 14 TRBJ2-2
ASNRQGGMNTEAF few TRBV9 13 TRBJ1-1
ASSAGVWYTEAF NA TRBV6-6 12 TRBJ1-1
ASSITDTGSGNTIY NA TRBV7-6 14 TRBJ1-3
ASSQDGTGGTEAF NA TRBV4-1 13 TRBJ1-1
ASSLVSRKDYGYT few TRBV11-2 13 TRBJ1-2
AWRDGYSNSNQPQH NA TRBV30 14 TRBJ1-5
ASSFGDGDTEAF NA TRBV27 12 TRBJ1-1
ASSPITSGGADTQY NA TRBV4-2 14 TRBJ2-3
AISRDSMNTEAF NA TRBV10-3 12 TRBJ1-1
ASRQGVNEKLF NA TRBV7-8 11 TRBJ1-4
ASSQDPGPTEAF NA TRBV4-2 12 TRBJ1-1
ASSLTRLSNQAQH NA TRBV12-3/TRBV12-4 13 TRBJ1-5
ASRSDRGHYSNQPQH few TRBV6-5 15 TRBJ1-5
ASSPQGAGPNSPLH few TRBV6-5 14 TRBJ1-6
ASSPRKTSGTSTDTQY NA TRBV18 16 TRBJ2-3
SARSGSTNEKLF NA TRBV20-1 12 TRBJ1-4
ASSQSIRSSYNSPLH NA TRBV4-3 15 TRBJ1-6
ASSPGTGYNEQF few TRBV12-3/TRBV12-4 12 TRBJ2-1
ASSYGGFPEAF few TRBV7-2 11 TRBJ1-1
ASRARGYGYT NA TRBV28 10 TRBJ1-2
ASREGVQQY NA TRBV25-1 9 TRBJ2-7
ASSQGSRGWRAYEQY NA TRBV4-2 15 TRBJ2-7
ASSYGQSNEKLF few TRBV6-6 12 TRBJ1-4
ASSPLAGGYNEQF NA TRBV18 13 TRBJ2-1
ASSLSRRGNGYT NA TRBV27 12 TRBJ1-2
ASSQDGGYDYGYT once TRBV4-2 13 TRBJ1-2
ASSSLDGNNSPLH NA TRBV5-1 13 TRBJ1-6
ASSLGDTNTEAF NA TRBV7-2 12 TRBJ1-1
ASTPSGTYNEQF NA TRBV5-1 12 TRBJ2-1
ASSFPHNWPTEAF few TRBV12-3/TRBV12-4 13 TRBJ1-1
ATSDVSVPYGYT few TRBV24-1 12 TRBJ1-2
ASSLEQGTNQPQH NA TRBV7-9 13 TRBJ1-5
ASSLIGNNQPQH NA TRBV7-2 12 TRBJ1-5